This T cell receptor (beta chain) was recovered during a study of response to subunit inactivated influenza vaccine. Regarding the study as a whole: There was a suggestion from the authors that each seasonal influenza vaccination recruits few new T cells.

Germline loops: CDR1 SGHRS, CDR2 YFSETQ. The CDR3 runs to 14 residues. The V and J ends lost 1 base and 5 bases, in that order; junction bases with no gene match: 1. A word on this clonotype: Its antigen is not known.

Via MiXCR, TCRdb re-called the RT-PCR reads, giving one row per CDR3 protein. The sample lists some 500,000 distinct CDR3 sequences, 16% occurring once. The chain uses TRBV5-1 and TRBJ2-5, with 11 nucleotides matching TRBD2. This receptor was taken from a man in his fifties or sixties who received an inactivated influenza vaccine. The source material was CD4+ T cells sorted from PBMCs, sampled around 2 years after vaccination. The CDR3 DNA is TGCGCCAGCAGCTTGACTAGCGGGGGCGAGACCCAGTACTTC. It translates to CASSLTSGGETQYF.